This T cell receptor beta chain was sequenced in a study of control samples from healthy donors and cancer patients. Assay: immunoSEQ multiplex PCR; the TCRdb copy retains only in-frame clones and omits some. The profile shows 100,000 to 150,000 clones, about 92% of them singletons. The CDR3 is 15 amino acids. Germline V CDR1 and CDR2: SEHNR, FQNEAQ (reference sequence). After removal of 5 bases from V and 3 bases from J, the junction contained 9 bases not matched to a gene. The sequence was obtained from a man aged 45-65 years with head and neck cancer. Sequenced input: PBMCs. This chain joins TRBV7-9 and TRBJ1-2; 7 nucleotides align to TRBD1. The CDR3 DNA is TGTGCCAGCAGCCGCGGGGAGGGGGCAGACTATGGCTACACCTTC. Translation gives CASSRGEGADYGYTF.